These 24 T cell receptor beta chains share one sample of origin, sequenced in a study of CD8+ T cells in alopecia areata. Isolated RNA was reverse transcribed into cDNA used as the sequencing template. Measured with immunoSEQ multiplex PCR; TCRdb has only the in-frame clones, and not every one. The sample lists over 150,000 clones; around 60% were seen once. Treatment meaning: oral pan-JAK inhibitor, 5-10 mg twice daily. The sequencing used CD4+ T cells sorted from blood, collected at week 4, from a patient treated with tofacitinib. The receptor set was obtained from a human donor with alopecia areata.

This clone was recorded a few times. The genes are TRBV7-9 and TRBJ2-1, with D hard to call. This CDR3 is 15 amino acids long. CDR1 is SEHNR and CDR2 is FQNEAQ in the germline V gene (reference sequence). Trimming took off 5 bases at V and 5 bases at J, with 16 bases between the two ends. CDR3 residues: CASSPSRLGNNEQFF. The CDR3 DNA reads as TGTGCCAGCAGCCCCTCCCGGTTGGGAAACAATGAGCAGTTCTTC. The full variable domain, completed using reference TRBV7-9 and TRBJ2-1, is DTGVSQNPRHKITKRGQNVTFRCDPISEHNRLYWYRQTLGQGPEFLTYFQNEAQLEKSRLLSDRFSAERPKGSFSTLEIQRTEQGDSAMYLCASSPSRLGNNEQFFGPGTRLTVL.

This chain uses TRBV29-1 with TRBJ1-4, with 7 nucleotides matching TRBD1. Germline V gene sequence: CDR1 SQVTM, CDR2 ANQGSEA. CDR3 length equals 14 residues. The J segment lost 8 bases and the V segment lost 4 bases, leaving 10 bases of the junction unmatched. The CDR3 DNA reads TGCAGCGTTGCCCCAACAGGGGTAGGCGAAAAACTGTTTTTT. Amino acids: CSVAPTGVGEKLFF.

This chain uses TRBV25-1 with TRBJ2-7; 7 bases agree with TRBD1. V lost 1 base to trimming and J lost 4 bases; unmatched junction nucleotides: 7. The CDR3 spans 15 residues. Germline CDR1 reads MGHDK; CDR2 reads SYGVNS. The CDR3 loop is CASSESGTASYEQYF. The CDR3 nucleotides read TGTGCCAGCAGTGAATCCGGGACAGCGTCATACGAGCAGTACTTC.

This clone has only a few counts. The chain couples TRBV6-6 to TRBJ1-2, with a weak D call TRBD1 (5 bases). The CDR3 has 15 residues. Trimming pared 0 bases from V and 5 bases from J, leaving 13 bases between. Germline CDR1 reads MNHNY; CDR2 reads SVGAGI (reference sequence). The CDR3 DNA follows: TGTGCCAGCAGTTACTCGATGGAGGGGATGTATGGCTACACCTTC. This sequence encodes CASSYSMEGMYGYTF.

This chain joins TRBV4-2 and TRBJ2-7; D is perhaps TRBD2 (6 bases). The germline V and J ends were trimmed by 1 base and 4 bases, with 17 bases remaining between them. The CDR3 covers 16 residues. CDR1 and CDR2 from the germline V gene are LGHNA and YNFKEQ. The CDR3 nucleotides read TGTGCCAGCAGCCAAGTCGCTAAAGCGGGCCGTTACGAGCAGTACTTC. Residues: CASSQVAKAGRYEQYF.

A single count supports this clone. The V call is TRBV7-8, the J call TRBJ1-5, with D unclear. The V end lost 5 bases, the J end lost 6 bases, and 11 bases lay between the germline ends. Germline V CDR1 and CDR2: SGHVS, FQNEAQ. This CDR3 spans 13 amino acids. CDR3 protein: CASSRYRGQPQHF. The CDR3 nucleotides are TGTGCCAGCAGCCGATATCGGGGTCAGCCCCAGCATTTT.

This clone has ten or more counts. The chain joins TRBV4-2 to TRBJ1-4; D might be TRBD1 (5 bases). The CDR3 length is 14 residues. V was clipped by 4 bases and J by 8 bases, with 14 bases between them. Germline V gives CDR1 LGHNA, CDR2 YNFKEQ. The CDR3 sequence is CASSRTGASEKLFF. CDR3 sequence (DNA): TGTGCCAGCAGCCGGACTGGGGCCTCCGAAAAACTGTTTTTT.

The chain recombines TRBV29-1 with TRBJ2-1, with D perhaps matching TRBD2 (5 bases). Germline values: CDR1 SQVTM, CDR2 ANQGSEA. The CDR3 sequence is 12 residues long. V lost 6 bases and J 12 bases, leaving 18 bases between the germline ends. The CDR3 reads CSVQRSYEGQFF. The CDR3 DNA reads TGCAGCGTCCAAAGGTCCTATGAGGGGCAGTTCTTC.

About this clone: A much larger clone lies a single base off, so this may be a read error. The same CDR3 arises from other DNA sequences in this sample as well. The rearrangement links TRBV5-4 to TRBJ2-3; 7 bases map to TRBD2. The CDR3 has 14 residues. Germline V lookup: CDR1 SGHNT, CDR2 YYREEE (reference sequence). V shed 5 bases and J 6 bases; nucleotides not matched to a gene: 9. The CDR3 coding sequence is TGTGCCAGCAGTTGGACGGGGGGAGAGGATACGCAGTATTTT. It translates to CASSWTGGEDTQYF.

This clone has only a few counts. The same CDR3 is also encoded by other DNA sequences in this sample. The V gene is TRBV5-1, the J gene TRBJ2-6; D gene ambiguous. This CDR3 has 13 amino acids. V was pared by 0 bases and J by 2 bases, with 0 bases between. From germline, CDR1 is SGHRS and CDR2 YFSETQ. CDR3 region: CASSLAGANVLTF. The CDR3 DNA reads as TGCGCCAGCAGCTTGGCTGGGGCCAACGTCCTGACTTTC.

The V gene is TRBV18, the J gene TRBJ2-1, with 13 bases identical to TRBD2. Trimming took 3 bases from V and 7 from J; bases not matched to a gene: 6. Germline V gene data show CDR1 as KGHSH and CDR2 as LQKENI. CDR3 length equals 16 residues. CDR3 sequence: CASSPVGLAGANEQFF. In DNA form, the CDR3 reads TGTGCCAGCTCACCCGTCGGACTAGCGGGAGCGAATGAGCAGTTCTTC.

J is TRBJ2-3 and V is TRBV28; possibly TRBD1 or TRBD2 for D (6 bases each). The germline V and J ends were trimmed by 5 bases and 3 bases, with 15 bases remaining between them. CDR3 length equals 15 residues. Germline V gives CDR1 MDHEN, CDR2 SYDVKM. The CDR3 DNA reads TGTGCCAGCAGTACCCCCGGGGGCGCGACAGATACGCAGTATTTT. Its protein product is CASSTPGGATDTQYF.

V is TRBV30 and J is TRBJ2-1; 7 nucleotides agree with TRBD2. The V gene end was trimmed by 0 bases and the J gene end by 3 bases; junction bases not matched to a gene: 2. Per the germline V gene, CDR1 is GTSNPN and CDR2 is SVGIG (reference sequence). CDR3 length equals 14 residues. In DNA, the CDR3 is TGTGCCTGGAGTGTAAAGCGGGACTACAATGAGCAGTTCTTC. Translated, it gives CAWSVKRDYNEQFF. Combining the CDR3 with reference TRBV30 and TRBJ2-1 gives the whole variable domain SQTIHQWPATLVQPVGSPLSLECTVEGTSNPNLYWYRQAAGRGLQLLFYSVGIGQISSEVPQNLSASRPQDRQFILSSKKLLLSDSGFYLCAWSVKRDYNEQFFGPGTRLTVL.

This clone was observed a handful of times. V gene TRBV28 combines with J gene TRBJ1-5, with TRBD1 matching 7 bases. The germline V gene has CDR1 MDHEN and CDR2 SYDVKM. The CDR3 is made up of 15 amino acids. J was trimmed by 7 bases and V by 2 bases; bases with no gene match: 8. In nucleotides, the CDR3 is TGTGCCAGCAGTTTACTTTACAGGGGAAGACAGCCCCAGCATTTT. Encoded protein: CASSLLYRGRQPQHF.

This clone has more than one count but fewer than ten. V gene TRBV29-1 combines with J gene TRBJ1-2; D uncertain. V shed 3 bases and J shed 6 bases, with 17 bases lying between them. Germline V gene lookup returns CDR1 SQVTM and CDR2 ANQGSEA. The CDR3 is 14 amino acids. Written as DNA, the CDR3 is TGCAGCGTTGACAGTGGGGAAGGGTGGGATGGCTACACCTTC. Translation gives CSVDSGEGWDGYTF.

The CDR3 region is CASSPGRGDTQYF. In DNA form, the CDR3 reads TGTGCCAGCAGTCCCGGCAGGGGCGATACGCAGTATTTT. The chain joins TRBV6-5 to TRBJ2-3; a weak D match, TRBD1 (6 bases). The CDR3 is 13 residues long. With 5 bases removed from V and 6 bases from J, the gap between germline ends came to 12 bases. Per germline, CDR1 MNHEY and CDR2 SVGAGI.

The chain combines TRBV2 with TRBJ2-6; the match to TRBD1 covers 8 bases. Per the germline V gene, CDR1 is SNHLY and CDR2 is FYNNEI. Germline trimming cut 7 bases from V and 0 bases from J; bases unmatched to any gene: 8. The CDR3 totals 17 residues. The CDR3 reads CASKTGQVTSGANVLTF. DNA for the CDR3: TGTGCCAGCAAGACGGGACAGGTGACCTCTGGGGCCAACGTCCTGACTTTC.

In this sample, this clone turned up a few times. V and J are TRBV30 and TRBJ2-5; D may be TRBD1 (5 bases). Trimming removed 0 bases at V and 5 bases at J, with 10 bases between. CDR3 length equals 13 residues. CDR1 is GTSNPN and CDR2 is SVGIG in the germline V gene (reference sequence). CDR3 bases: TGTGCCTGGAGTGTATTAAGGGGCGAGACCCAGTACTTC. This codes for CAWSVLRGETQYF.

This sequence joins TRBV15 and TRBJ2-7; TRBD1 or TRBD2 may be the D gene (6 bases each). Germline assignment: CDR1 LNHNV and CDR2 YYDKDF (reference sequence). V was shortened by 1 base and J by 0 bases, with 10 bases between the two germline ends. There are 15 residues in the CDR3. CDR3 in DNA: TGTGCCACCAGCAGAGCGGGGGCGGTCTCCTACGAGCAGTACTTC. It translates to CATSRAGAVSYEQYF.

This clone was counted a few times. The chain recombines TRBV29-1 with TRBJ1-2; D is possibly TRBD1 (5 bases). CDR1 is SQVTM, CDR2 ANQGSEA, per germline. The CDR3 consists of 13 residues. Trimming left V 2 bases short and J 5 bases short, with 12 bases between. This CDR3 is CSVEPGGAYGYTF. The CDR3 bases are TGCAGCGTTGAACCGGGAGGGGCATATGGCTACACCTTC.

The V gene is TRBV5-6, the J gene TRBJ2-1, with a possible D match to TRBD1 (5 bases). The CDR3 contains 12 residues. Germline V gene sequence: CDR1 SGHDT, CDR2 YYEEEE. With 3 bases removed from V and 5 bases from J, the gap between germline ends came to 6 bases. The CDR3 is CASSSQDNEQFF. The CDR3 DNA is TGTGCCAGCAGCTCACAGGACAATGAGCAGTTCTTC.

This clone was seen a single time. CDR3 nucleotide sequence: TGTGCCAGCAGACAGGGGTGGGAGACCCAGTACTTC. As protein: CASRQGWETQYF. J is TRBJ2-5 and V is TRBV6-6, with 7 bases that match TRBD1. Germline V CDR1 and CDR2: MNHNY, SVGAGI (reference sequence). Trimming cost V 6 bases and J 5 bases; bases outside gene matches: 3. The CDR3 has 12 amino acids.

This chain joins TRBV4-3 and TRBJ2-1; D is uncertain. Germline CDR1 and CDR2: LGHNA and YSLEER. Trimming took off 8 bases at V and 8 bases at J, with 16 bases between the two ends. The CDR3 spans 13 residues. The CDR3 loop is CASGKSGGDEQFF. The CDR3 DNA follows: TGCGCCAGCGGAAAATCGGGTGGCGATGAGCAGTTCTTC.

The chain has TRBV27 and TRBJ2-7; 12 nucleotides agree with TRBD2. Germline V gene sequence: CDR1 MNHEY, CDR2 SMNVEV (reference sequence). Unmatched junction bases numbered 9, after V lost 4 bases and J lost 11 bases. The CDR3 spans 14 residues. The CDR3 DNA reads as TGTGCCAGCAGTTCACCTCTAGCGGGAGGGGGGGAGTACTTC. Protein: CASSSPLAGGGEYF.